The 19 T cell receptor beta chains below all came from one sample that was sequenced in a study of shared clonotypes between healthy human individuals. The protocol was immunoSEQ multiplex PCR, while the TCRdb copy is restricted to in-frame clones and leaves out a portion. The sample has millions of clones, 90% to 95% seen once. Sequencing was done on a sample of naive CD4+ T cells from PBMCs. Documented subset: CD45RA+ positively selected. These receptors came from a young man in good health. Some clones in this sample may be carry-over from other donors' samples.

V and J are TRBV5-4 and TRBJ2-5, with 10 nucleotides matching TRBD1. The CDR3 has 16 amino acids. Germline V gives CDR1 SGHNT, CDR2 YYREEE (reference sequence). After removal of 4 bases from V and 4 bases from J, the junction contained 10 bases not matched to a gene. The CDR3 here is CASSLTTGTGAETQYF. In DNA form, the CDR3 reads TGTGCCAGCAGCCTCACGACCGGGACAGGGGCAGAGACCCAGTACTTC.

The chain couples TRBV28 to TRBJ2-2; D not certain. The CDR3 sequence is 14 residues long. The germline V and J ends were trimmed by 3 bases and 5 bases, with 10 bases remaining between them. Germline V gene lookup returns CDR1 MDHEN and CDR2 SYDVKM. The CDR3 coding sequence is TGTGCCAGCAGTTTTGGGGTTCAGACCGGGGAGCTGTTTTTT. It is translated as CASSFGVQTGELFF.

V gene TRBV6-5 combines with J gene TRBJ2-1, with no clear D. This CDR3 is built from 11 residues. Germline CDR1 MNHEY, CDR2 SVGAGI. V shed 6 bases and J shed 14 bases, with 14 bases lying between them. The CDR3 bases are TGTGCCAGCAGCTTCGGGTTGGCGGAGTTCTTC. Translation gives CASSFGLAEFF.

The chain couples TRBV11-2 to TRBJ2-7, with 13 bases that match TRBD2. The CDR3 length is 16 residues. In germline, CDR1 is SGHAT, CDR2 FQNNGV. Germline trimming cut 5 bases from V and 1 base from J; bases unmatched to any gene: 5. Written as DNA, the CDR3 is TGTGCCAGCAGCCCAGGGACTAGCGGGGTTTCCTACGAGCAGTACTTC. The encoded protein is CASSPGTSGVSYEQYF. Looking up the rest from reference TRBV11-2 and TRBJ2-7 gives the full variable domain: EAGVAQSPRYKIIEKRQSVAFWCNPISGHATLYWYQQILGQGPKLLIQFQNNGVVDDSQLPKDRFSAERLKGVDSTLKIQPAKLEDSAVYLCASSPGTSGVSYEQYFGPGTRLTVT.

This rearrangement joins TRBV28 to TRBJ1-1; D not resolved. Germline-derived CDR1 and CDR2 are MDHEN and SYDVKM. The ends were cut back, 10 bases at V and 3 bases at J, with 15 bases in the middle. The CDR3 sequence is 13 residues long. The CDR3 reads CATILDRYTEAFF. As DNA, the CDR3 is TGTGCCACCATCTTAGACCGATACACTGAAGCTTTCTTT.

The chain is built from TRBV4-2 and TRBJ2-5, with D maybe TRBD2 (6 bases). Deletions cut 1 base from V and 5 bases from J, with 17 bases between. Germline values: CDR1 LGHNA, CDR2 YNFKEQ. CDR3 length: 16 amino acids. CDR3 residues: CASSQGLASGLETQYF. CDR3 in DNA: TGTGCCAGCAGCCAAGGGCTCGCCAGCGGGCTTGAGACCCAGTACTTC.

V and J are TRBV6-5 and TRBJ1-2, with a possible D match to TRBD1 (5 bases). The CDR3 is made up of 15 amino acids. The ends were cut back, 2 bases at V and 2 bases at J, with 12 bases in the middle. Per germline, CDR1 MNHEY and CDR2 SVGAGI. In DNA form, the CDR3 reads TGTGCCAGCAGTTACGACGGATACAGGAACTATGGCTACACCTTC. Protein sequence: CASSYDGYRNYGYTF.

J is TRBJ2-4 and V is TRBV28; 10 nucleotides agree with TRBD1. The V and J ends lost 3 bases and 2 bases, in that order; junction bases with no gene match: 7. The CDR3 runs 17 residues. Per the germline V gene, CDR1 is MDHEN and CDR2 is SYDVKM. The CDR3 nucleotides are TGTGCCAGCAGTTTTTACCGGGACAGGGGATCCAAAAACATTCAGTACTTC. Translated: CASSFYRDRGSKNIQYF.

V usage is TRBV7-9 and J usage is TRBJ2-3; D remains ambiguous. Germline values: CDR1 SEHNR, CDR2 FQNEAQ (reference sequence). The germline V and J ends were trimmed by 6 bases and 2 bases, with 15 bases remaining between them. The length of the CDR3 is 15 residues. Here the CDR3 reads CASRPLRSSTDTQYF. CDR3 DNA sequence: TGTGCCAGCAGGCCTTTGAGGAGTTCCACAGATACGCAGTATTTT.

This chain connects TRBV12-5 to TRBJ2-7; maybe TRBD1 (6 bases). Trimming took 2 bases from V and 6 from J, leaving 11 bases between them. Germline values: CDR1 LGHNT, CDR2 FRNRAP. This CDR3 has 13 residues. CDR3 sequence (DNA): TGTGCTAGTGGTTTGATAGGGGGTAGCGAGCAGTACTTC. This sequence encodes CASGLIGGSEQYF.

The chain has TRBV15 and TRBJ1-4; D gene unclear. Deletions cut 4 bases from V and 7 bases from J, with 16 bases between. The CDR3 spans 15 residues. The germline CDR1 and CDR2 sequences are LNHNV and YYDKDF (reference sequence). CDR3: CATSISGWGSEKLFF. CDR3 nucleotide sequence: TGTGCCACCAGCATATCGGGCTGGGGTAGTGAAAAACTGTTTTTT.

This clone was seen more than once but under ten times. The chain employs TRBV7-2 and TRBJ1-1; D uncertain. The CDR3 covers 15 residues. Between the trimmed V and J ends, which lost 5 bases and 2 bases, there was a span of 15 bases. Germline loops: CDR1 SGHTA, CDR2 FQGNSA. The CDR3 here is CASSPQVGLNTEAFF. The DNA of the CDR3 is TGTGCCAGCAGCCCGCAGGTGGGTCTAAACACTGAAGCTTTCTTT.

This chain links TRBV5-1 with TRBJ2-5, with D hard to call. CDR3 size: 13 residues. V gave up 1 base and J gave up 4 bases, with 8 bases separating them. Germline V gene lookup returns CDR1 SGHRS and CDR2 YFSETQ. CDR3 in amino acids: CASSLSLGETQYF. CDR3 in DNA: TGCGCCAGCAGCTTGTCCCTGGGAGAGACCCAGTACTTC.

This chain links TRBV11-1 with TRBJ2-7; 13 bases align to TRBD2. CDR1 is SGHAT, CDR2 FQDESV, per germline (reference sequence). There are 16 residues in the CDR3. J was trimmed by 5 bases and V by 5 bases; bases with no gene match: 9. CDR3 amino acids: CASSPRTSGRANEQYF. In DNA, the CDR3 is TGTGCCAGCAGCCCAAGGACTAGCGGGAGAGCCAACGAGCAGTACTTC.

This clone was found a few times. The chain combines TRBV4-1 with TRBJ2-5; 7 bases fit TRBD2. The CDR3 sequence is 18 residues long. CDR1 MGHRA and CDR2 YSYEKL come from the germline V gene. After removal of 4 bases from V and 4 bases from J, the junction contained 18 bases not matched to a gene. Written as DNA, the CDR3 is TGCGCCAGCAGCCCGGGCCGGGGGGAGATTTTATCTGGAGAGACCCAGTACTTC. This translates into CASSPGRGEILSGETQYF.

This chain connects TRBV5-1 to TRBJ2-1; possible D gene TRBD2, 6 bases. The germline V gene encodes CDR1 SGHRS and CDR2 YFSETQ. Trimming took 0 bases from V and 4 from J, leaving 14 bases between them. This CDR3 contains 16 residues. This CDR3 reads CASSLGLGFRYNEQFF. CDR3 in DNA: TGCGCCAGCAGCTTGGGACTAGGGTTCAGGTACAATGAGCAGTTCTTC.

The table lists this clone with a few counts. The V and J genes are TRBV6-4 and TRBJ1-5, with a tentative D call TRBD1 (6 bases). Trimming took 2 bases from V and 15 from J, leaving 14 bases between them. This CDR3 spans 12 amino acids. CDR1 is MRHNA and CDR2 is SNTAGT in the germline V gene. CDR3 DNA sequence: TGTGCCAGCAGTGACCCACAGGGTTTGAGGCATTTT. This codes for CASSDPQGLRHF.

The chain employs TRBV29-1 and TRBJ2-7; D is unresolved. Germline V gives CDR1 SQVTM, CDR2 ANQGSEA. The CDR3 length is 11 residues. The ends were cut back, 7 bases at V and 2 bases at J, with 9 bases in the middle. The CDR3 is CSAKAAYEQYF. In DNA, the CDR3 is TGCAGCGCCAAGGCTGCCTACGAGCAGTACTTC.

The chain couples TRBV7-9 to TRBJ1-1; D uncertain. The CDR3 totals 15 residues. The V and J ends lost 0 bases and 1 base respectively, with 9 bases between them. CDR1 is SEHNR and CDR2 is FQNEAQ in the germline V gene (reference sequence). The CDR3 DNA follows: TGTGCCAGCAGCTTAGCGAGAATAGGGAACACTGAAGCTTTCTTT. Amino acids: CASSLARIGNTEAFF.